This T cell receptor (beta chain) was sequenced in a study of pediatric ulcerative colitis. The rectum was sampled with one to two pinch biopsies at colonoscopy. Controls had normal endoscopy and no IBD diagnosis within a year. With V trimmed by 3 bases and J by 5 bases, 13 bases remained unmatched. This CDR3 has 16 amino acids. The germline gives CDR1 SGHDT, CDR2 YYEEEE. Findings and caveats of the study: Blood samples from two patients yielded substantially fewer templates and were excluded from blood-rectal overlap analysis. Blood-rectal clonal overlap within each person was significantly higher in ulcerative colitis patients than controls.

This clone was picked up a small number of times. Antigen: not known. TCRdb keeps only in-frame clones here, not all; method: immunoSEQ multiplex PCR. The sample yields 10,000 to 12,000 clones, 82% seen once. V gene TRBV5-6 combines with J gene TRBJ2-7; 8 bases map to TRBD2. The clonotype was recovered from a girl aged 5 to 17 who was a control in a study of pediatric ulcerative colitis. Material: gut tissue. The CDR3 DNA is TGTGCCAGCAGCTCGGTGGGGTATCAGCGGGAGAACGAGCAGTACTTC. This translates into CASSSVGYQRENEQYF.